One and the same sample provided the 11 T cell receptor beta chains below, sequenced in a study of patients and donors after allogeneic stem cell transplantation. MiXCR was run by TCRdb on the RT-PCR reads, yielding one entry per CDR3 protein. This table has roughly 880,000 distinct CDR3 sequences, more than 15% appearing once. Sample: blood, either unsorted or a sorted T cell fraction (not recorded which). Receptors originate from a human donor who was either an allogeneic HSCT recipient or a stem cell or donor lymphocyte infusion donor (not recorded which). It is not recorded whose cells these are; they may come from a transplant donor.

This clonotype was detected only once. The V call is TRBV20-1, the J call TRBJ2-1; D perhaps matches TRBD1 (5 bases). Germline CDR1 reads DFQATT; CDR2 reads SNEGSKA (reference sequence). V was clipped by 3 bases and J by 0 bases, with 9 bases between them. The CDR3 covers 14 residues. The CDR3 region is CSARRQSSYNEQFF. The CDR3 DNA reads TGCAGTGCTAGGAGACAGAGCTCCTACAATGAGCAGTTCTTC.

The chain is built from TRBV24-1 and TRBJ2-7, with 9 bases aligning to TRBD1. The CDR3 is 15 residues long. The junction had 7 bases not matched to a gene; V was cut back by 4 bases and J by 4 bases. Germline assignment: CDR1 KGHDR and CDR2 SFDVKD. CDR3 region: CATSDPGTGIYEQYF. The CDR3 DNA follows: TGTGCCACCAGTGACCCCGGGACAGGGATTTACGAGCAGTACTTC.

This clonotype appeared many times. The gene calls are TRBV4-3 and TRBJ1-2; 7 bases are shared with TRBD1. V shed 0 bases, J shed 8 bases, and the junction held 9 bases outside the gene matches. The CDR3 contains 15 residues. Germline lookup yields CDR1 LGHNA and CDR2 YSLEER. The CDR3 DNA reads TGCGCCAGCAGCCAAGATATCCGACAGGGAGACGGCTACACCTTC. Translated: CASSQDIRQGDGYTF.

In this sample, this clonotype turned up a few times. This chain connects TRBV4-2 to TRBJ2-1, with TRBD1 identical over 9 bases. J gave up 6 bases and V 2 bases, and 17 bases lay outside the gene matches. The CDR3 covers 19 residues. Germline V CDR1 and CDR2: LGHNA, YNFKEQ. In DNA form, the CDR3 reads TGTGCCAGCAGCCAATTCCCCAGTCAACAGGGGGCAATAAGCAATGAGCAGTTCTTC. Translated: CASSQFPSQQGAISNEQFF.

This clonotype was picked up many times. The chain combines TRBV20-1 with TRBJ1-2; D might be TRBD1 (6 bases). Per germline, CDR1 DFQATT and CDR2 SNEGSKA (reference sequence). The V and J ends lost 4 bases and 0 bases respectively, with 12 bases between them. This CDR3 spans 14 amino acids. Here the CDR3 DNA reads TGCAGTGCTACCCAGGGGAGAGCTAACTATGGCTACACCTTC. Protein sequence: CSATQGRANYGYTF.

V gene TRBV12-3 or TRBV12-4 combines with J gene TRBJ2-3; no clear D gene. The length of the CDR3 is 15 residues. Trimming left V 2 bases short and J 4 bases short, with 13 bases between. The CDR3 region is CASSLYRPGADTQYF. For the CDR3, the DNA is TGTGCCAGCAGTTTATACCGGCCTGGGGCAGATACGCAGTATTTT.

This clonotype was found a few times. V gene TRBV30 combines with J gene TRBJ1-5; D remains unclear. Germline values: CDR1 GTSNPN, CDR2 SVGIG (reference sequence). The CDR3 is 15 amino acids. V gave up 0 bases and J gave up 0 bases, with 9 bases separating them. Here the CDR3 reads CAWSVMAGSNQPQHF. CDR3 DNA sequence: TGTGCCTGGAGTGTAATGGCGGGTAGCAATCAGCCCCAGCATTTT. Together with reference TRBV30 and TRBJ1-5, the CDR3 gives the full variable domain: SQTIHQWPATLVQPVGSPLSLECTVEGTSNPNLYWYRQAAGRGLQLLFYSVGIGQISSEVPQNLSASRPQDRQFILSSKKLLLSDSGFYLCAWSVMAGSNQPQHFGDGTRLSIL.

This clonotype was observed a handful of times. The chain links TRBV2 to TRBJ1-5; 8 bases match TRBD1. Losses at the gene ends were 5 bases for V and 5 bases for J; bases not matched to a gene: 5. Germline-derived CDR1 and CDR2 are SNHLY and FYNNEI. The CDR3 spans 14 residues. The CDR3 nucleotides read TGTGCCAGCAGTTCCAGGGGGCGGGATCAGCCCCAGCATTTT. As protein: CASSSRGRDQPQHF.

V gene TRBV25-1 combines with J gene TRBJ2-3, with D maybe TRBD1 (5 bases). Looked up from germline, CDR1 is MGHDK and CDR2 is SYGVNS. The germline V and J ends were trimmed by 7 bases and 6 bases, with 17 bases remaining between them. This CDR3 has 14 amino acids. CDR3 in amino acids: CASTQGPPVDTQYF. The CDR3 DNA sequence: TGTGCCAGCACGCAGGGCCCACCGGTGGATACGCAGTATTTT. The whole variable domain, remainder taken from reference TRBV25-1 and TRBJ2-3, is EADIYQTPRYLVIGTGKKITLECSQTMGHDKMYWYQQDPGMELHLIHYSYGVNSTEKGDLSSESTVSRIRTEHFPLTLESARPSHTSQYLCASTQGPPVDTQYFGPGTRLTVL.

This clonotype was seen only a few times. V gene TRBV18 combines with J gene TRBJ2-4; 7 nucleotides agree with TRBD2. The CDR3 contains 16 residues. Trimming at V came to 2 bases and at J to 2 bases, leaving 6 bases not matched to a gene. Germline lookup yields CDR1 KGHSH and CDR2 LQKENI. This CDR3 is CASSPGRVRTKNIQYF. The CDR3 coding sequence is TGTGCCAGCTCACCAGGGAGGGTCCGTACCAAAAACATTCAGTACTTC.

The sample holds a few counts of this clonotype. The rearrangement links TRBV20-1 to TRBJ1-1, with TRBD1 as a possible D gene (6 bases). The CDR3 is 14 amino acids. Germline V gives CDR1 DFQATT, CDR2 SNEGSKA (reference sequence). V was shortened by 5 bases and J by 1 base, with 14 bases between the two germline ends. The CDR3 sequence: CSAGSGTKNTEAFF. The DNA for the CDR3 is TGCAGTGCTGGCTCCGGGACAAAGAACACTGAAGCTTTCTTT.